This T cell receptor (beta chain) was profiled in a study of cytomegalovirus exposure and HLA in healthy donors. Study-wide results and limits: As a later analysis revealed, the rate of TCR association differed by HLA locus, with DRB1 most and HLA-C fewest. Within the data, a cluster of highly shared sequence variants was likely a sequencing artifact.

PCR employed 60 Vbeta and 13 Jbeta primers. Authors' data handling: In a later analysis, about 12 million of approximately 81 million unique beta chains occurred in at least two donors. Libraries were prepared by immunoSEQ multiplex PCR; TCRdb keeps only in-frame clonotypes and omits some of them. D and trimming come from the DNA, and the V and J calls and clone size come from that table. Here the sample spans 100,000 to 150,000 clones, 75% to 85% being singletons. To note about this clone: What it binds is not known.

The donors (healthy individuals) were bone marrow donors. Germline V CDR1 and CDR2: SGHDN, FVKESK. This CDR3 region has 15 residues. V lost 4 bases and J 5 bases, leaving 17 bases between the germline ends. Source material: PBMCs. The rearrangement links TRBV14 to TRBJ2-5; perhaps TRBD1 as D (5 bases). This clonotype originated in a man between 40 and 49 years old in good health and CMV-seronegative. The CDR3 coding sequence is TGTGCCAGCAGCCCCTTGGGAAGGGGCGCTGAGACCCAGTACTTC. This translates into CASSPLGRGAETQYF.